This T cell receptor beta chain came from a study of shared clonotypes between healthy human individuals. Overall study: Per donor, three plates held CD4 naive cells, three held CD4 memory, two held CD8 naive and one held CD8 memory. General study points: Generation probabilities were higher for clonotypes shared across all four sorted-subset donors than for unshared ones. Researchers sampled only blood; tissue repertoires likely differ. Four donors had approximately 4.6% of their naive CD4 clonotypes in common.

The germline V gene has CDR1 SQVTM and CDR2 ANQGSEA. V lost 7 bases and J lost 4; bases outside the gene matches: 6. The CDR3 has 12 amino acids. Here immunoSEQ multiplex PCR was the method, and the copy in TCRdb shows in-frame clones only, minus some. The sample lists roughly 500,000 clones, about 96% seen once, with roughly 0.06% in the top ten. About this clone: Its antigen is currently unknown.

The chain links TRBV29-1 to TRBJ1-2; 7 bases map to TRBD1. The receptor's source is a woman between 25 and 40 years old in good health. Sequencing used naive CD4+ T cells sorted from blood. As to subset: CD45RA+ positively selected. The CDR3 coding sequence is TGCAGCGGTTTTACAGGGGTCTATGGCTACACCTTC. It encodes CSGFTGVYGYTF.